This T cell receptor beta chain stems from a study of OX40 agonist ivuxolimab in advanced cancers. Overall study: An agonistic human IgG2 monoclonal antibody against OX40 (CD134) was given. A mean age of around 66 years, range roughly 20 to 90, was recorded, and approximately 85% were male. Study observations and caveats: At 0.1 to 3.0 mg/kg, clonal expansion of CD4+ and CD8+ blood T cells had occurred by week 6. Average numbers of expanded clones were greater in CD8+ T cells than in CD4+.

The CDR3 length is 14 residues. Germline V gene lookup returns CDR1 MNHEY and CDR2 SMNVEV (reference sequence). As for this clone: Its antigen is unidentified.

Sequencing was performed with immunoSEQ multiplex PCR; in TCRdb, only in-frame clones are kept and a portion is missing. The table includes tens of thousands of clones, about 87% detected once. This chain connects TRBV27 to TRBJ2-5; a weak D match, TRBD1 (6 bases). TRBJ2-7 matches the DNA end more closely, so the J call is doubtful. The source was CD4+ or CD8+ T cells sorted from blood, collected in a trial of the OX40 agonist ivuxolimab. This clonotype was obtained from an adult with an advanced solid tumor such as melanoma, head and neck, liver or kidney cancer. The CDR3 DNA follows: TGTGCCAGCAGTCCTCGACAGGCAAGCTACGAGCAGTACTTC. Protein sequence: CASSPRQASYEQYF.